This T cell receptor beta chain originates from a study of T cell repertoires in cytomegalovirus infection. The CDR3 is made up of 15 amino acids. With 7 bases removed from V and 5 bases from J, the gap between germline ends came to 20 bases. Germline V gene lookup returns CDR1 LNHDA and CDR2 SQIVND (reference sequence). Only a few counts were recorded for this clonotype. Its antigen is not known. From the reads, TCRdb called clonotypes with MiXCR, one entry per CDR3 protein. The profile covers around 100,000 distinct CDR3 sequences, with 30% appearing a single time and around two fifths taken by the ten largest.

The chain recombines TRBV19 with TRBJ1-1, with a possible D match to TRBD1 (5 bases). The source material was CD8+ T cells from cultured PBMCs, sampled from culture after CMV antigen stimulation. The receptor was isolated from a human donor in good health (CMV status not recorded). Some clones in this sample may be carry-over from other donors' samples. The CDR3 DNA is TGTGCCAGTACCCCTGGAGGGACTCGTTATACTGAAGCTTTCTTT. This gives the protein CASTPGGTRYTEAFF.